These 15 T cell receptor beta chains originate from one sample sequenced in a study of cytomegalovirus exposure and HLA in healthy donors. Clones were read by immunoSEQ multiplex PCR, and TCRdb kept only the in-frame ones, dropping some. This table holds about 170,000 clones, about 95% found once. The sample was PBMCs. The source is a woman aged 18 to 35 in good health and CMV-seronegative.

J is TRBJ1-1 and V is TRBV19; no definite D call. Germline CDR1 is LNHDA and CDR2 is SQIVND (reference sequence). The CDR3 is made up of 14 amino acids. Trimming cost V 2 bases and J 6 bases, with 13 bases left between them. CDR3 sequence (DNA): TGTGCCAGTAGTATAAGAACCGAGAGGGCTGAAGCTTTCTTT. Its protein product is CASSIRTERAEAFF. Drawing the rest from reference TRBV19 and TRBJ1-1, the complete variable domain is DGGITQSPKYLFRKEGQNVTLSCEQNLNHDAMYWYRQDPGQGLRLIYYSQIVNDFQKGDIAEGYSVSREKKESFPLTVTSAQKNPTAFYLCASSIRTERAEAFFGQGTRLTVV.

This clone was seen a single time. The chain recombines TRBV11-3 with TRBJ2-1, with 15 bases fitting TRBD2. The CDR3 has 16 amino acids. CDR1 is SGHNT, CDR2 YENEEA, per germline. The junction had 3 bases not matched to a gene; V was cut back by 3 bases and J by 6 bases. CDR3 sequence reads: CASSLGLAGGGNEQFF. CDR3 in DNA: TGTGCCAGCAGCTTGGGACTAGCGGGGGGCGGCAATGAGCAGTTCTTC.

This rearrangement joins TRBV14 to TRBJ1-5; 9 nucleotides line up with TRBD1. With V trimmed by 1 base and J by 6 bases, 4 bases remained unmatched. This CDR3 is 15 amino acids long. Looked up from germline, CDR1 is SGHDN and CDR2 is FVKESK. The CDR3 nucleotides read TGTGCCAGCAGCCAAGGGGGACAGGGTAGTCAGCCCCAGCATTTT. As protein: CASSQGGQGSQPQHF.

CDR3 sequence: CASSKEKGNNTEAFF. CDR3 nucleotides: TGTGCCAGCAGCAAAGAGAAGGGGAACAACACTGAAGCTTTCTTT. The chain combines TRBV21-1 with TRBJ1-1; TRBD1 reflects the table's D call only, with no check against the DNA. TRBV21-1 is flagged as a pseudogene. The CDR3 is made up of 15 amino acids.

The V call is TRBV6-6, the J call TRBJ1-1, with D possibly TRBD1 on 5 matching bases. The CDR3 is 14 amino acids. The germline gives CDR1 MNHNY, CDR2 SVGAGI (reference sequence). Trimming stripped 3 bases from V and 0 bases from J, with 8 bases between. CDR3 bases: TGTGCCAGCAGTTATGGACACTTGAACACTGAAGCTTTCTTT. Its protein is CASSYGHLNTEAFF.

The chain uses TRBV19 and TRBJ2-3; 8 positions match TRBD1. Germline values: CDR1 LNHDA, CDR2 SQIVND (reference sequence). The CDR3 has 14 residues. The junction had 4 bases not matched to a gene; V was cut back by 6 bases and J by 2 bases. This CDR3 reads CASSDRGFTDTQYF. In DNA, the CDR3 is TGTGCCAGTAGCGACAGGGGATTCACAGATACGCAGTATTTT.

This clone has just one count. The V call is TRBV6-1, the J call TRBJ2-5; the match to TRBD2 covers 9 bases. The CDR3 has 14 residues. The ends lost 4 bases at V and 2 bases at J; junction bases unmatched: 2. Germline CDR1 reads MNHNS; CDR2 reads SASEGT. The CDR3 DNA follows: TGTGCCAGCAGTGCTAGCGGGGCGCAAGAGACCCAGTACTTC. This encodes CASSASGAQETQYF.

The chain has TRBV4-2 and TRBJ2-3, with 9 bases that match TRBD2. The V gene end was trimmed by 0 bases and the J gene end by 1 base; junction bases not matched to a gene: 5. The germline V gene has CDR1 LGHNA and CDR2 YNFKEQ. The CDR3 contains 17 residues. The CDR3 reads CASSQDSASGGTDTQYF. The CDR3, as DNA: TGTGCCAGCAGCCAAGATTCGGCTAGCGGGGGCACAGATACGCAGTATTTT.

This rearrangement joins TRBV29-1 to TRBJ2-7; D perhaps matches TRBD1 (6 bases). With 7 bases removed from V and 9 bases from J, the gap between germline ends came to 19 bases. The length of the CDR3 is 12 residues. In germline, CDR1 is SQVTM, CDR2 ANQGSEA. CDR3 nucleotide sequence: TGCAGCGGAGGGACGGCTAAGGGGGTGCAGTACTTC. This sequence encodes CSGGTAKGVQYF.

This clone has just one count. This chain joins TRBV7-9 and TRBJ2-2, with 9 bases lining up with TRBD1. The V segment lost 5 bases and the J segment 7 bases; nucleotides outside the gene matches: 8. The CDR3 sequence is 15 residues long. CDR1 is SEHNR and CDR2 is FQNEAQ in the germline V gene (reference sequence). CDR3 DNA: TGTGCCAGCAGCCCCCGGACAGGGGTCGGCGGGGAGCTGTTTTTT. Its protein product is CASSPRTGVGGELFF. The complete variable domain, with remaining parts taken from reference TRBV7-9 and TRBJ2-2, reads DTGVSQNPRHKITKRGQNVTFRCDPISEHNRLYWYRQTLGQGPEFLTYFQNEAQLEKSRLLSDRFSAERPKGSFSTLEIQRTEQGDSAMYLCASSPRTGVGGELFFGEGSRLTVL.

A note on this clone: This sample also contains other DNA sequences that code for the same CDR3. The CDR3 protein is CASSLGQGAYNEQFF. CDR3 bases: TGTGCCAGCAGCTTAGGACAGGGGGCCTACAATGAGCAGTTCTTC. The rearrangement joins TRBV7-3 to TRBJ2-1, with TRBD1 matching 10 bases. The CDR3 length is 15 residues. Germline V gives CDR1 SGHTA, CDR2 FQGTGA. Trimming took 2 bases from V and 2 from J; bases not matched to a gene: 0.

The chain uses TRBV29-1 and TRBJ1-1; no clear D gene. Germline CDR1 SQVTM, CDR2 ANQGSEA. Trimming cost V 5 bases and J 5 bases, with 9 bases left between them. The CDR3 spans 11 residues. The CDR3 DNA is TGCAGCGTTCCGGGAAAAACTGAAGCTTTCTTT. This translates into CSVPGKTEAFF.

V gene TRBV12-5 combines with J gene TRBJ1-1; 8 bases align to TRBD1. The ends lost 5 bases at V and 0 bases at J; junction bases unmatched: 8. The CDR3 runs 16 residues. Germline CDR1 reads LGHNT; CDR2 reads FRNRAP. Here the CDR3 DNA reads TGTGCTAGTGGTCCCCCGAGGACAGGGATGAACACTGAAGCTTTCTTT. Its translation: CASGPPRTGMNTEAFF.

CDR3 residues: CASTVQGSGLEQFF. CDR3 bases: TGTGCCAGCACCGTTCAGGGTAGCGGGCTTGAGCAGTTCTTC. This chain connects TRBV25-1 to TRBJ2-1; TRBD2 matches 7 bases. Looked up from germline, CDR1 is MGHDK and CDR2 is SYGVNS. The V gene end was trimmed by 7 bases and the J gene end by 9 bases; junction bases not matched to a gene: 12. The CDR3 spans 14 residues.

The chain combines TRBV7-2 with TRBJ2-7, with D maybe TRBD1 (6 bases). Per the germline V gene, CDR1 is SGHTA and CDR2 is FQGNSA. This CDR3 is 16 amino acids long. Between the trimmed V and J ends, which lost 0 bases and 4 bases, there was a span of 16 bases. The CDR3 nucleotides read TGTGCCAGCAGCTTAGCCGGCGTCAGGGGAGTGTACGAGCAGTACTTC. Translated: CASSLAGVRGVYEQYF.